A single sample gave rise to the 9 T cell receptor beta chains below, sequenced in a study of OX40 agonist ivuxolimab in advanced cancers. Measured with immunoSEQ multiplex PCR; TCRdb has only the in-frame clones, and not every one. Seen here are about 23,000 clones, 77% observed once, and the top ten hold 15% to 20%. The sequencing here drew on CD4+ or CD8+ T cells sorted from blood, taken in a trial of the OX40 agonist ivuxolimab. Receptor source: an adult with an advanced solid tumor such as melanoma, head and neck, liver or kidney cancer.

V and J are TRBV11-3 and TRBJ2-6; possible D gene TRBD1, 7 bases. The ends were cut back, 5 bases at V and 3 bases at J, with 17 bases in the middle. CDR1 and CDR2 (germline): SGHNT, YENEEA. The CDR3 extends over 17 amino acids. CDR3 sequence: CASSRGLTGDGANVLTF. In DNA, the CDR3 is TGTGCCAGCAGCCGGGGGCTAACAGGGGATGGGGCCAACGTCCTGACTTTC.

This chain uses TRBV10-3 with TRBJ2-7; TRBD1 matches at 9 bases. The V and J ends lost 10 bases and 3 bases, in that order; junction bases with no gene match: 10. Germline V gene sequence: CDR1 ENHRY, CDR2 SYGVKD. The CDR3 has 14 residues. CDR3 sequence: CATRTGTGSYEQYF. The CDR3 bases are TGTGCCACCCGGACCGGGACAGGGAGCTACGAGCAGTACTTC.

The chain carries TRBV5-4 and TRBJ2-3; tentatively, D is TRBD2 (6 bases). This CDR3 has 14 residues. The ends were cut back, 4 bases at V and 2 bases at J, with 11 bases in the middle. Germline V gene data show CDR1 as SGHNT and CDR2 as YYREEE (reference sequence). This chain's CDR3 is CASSRGGNTDTQYF. The CDR3 bases are TGTGCCAGCAGCCGGGGCGGGAACACAGATACGCAGTATTTT.

This chain uses TRBV5-1 with TRBJ2-6, with 9 bases that match TRBD1. The CDR3 runs 19 residues. After removal of 3 bases from V and 0 bases from J, the junction contained 10 bases not matched to a gene. CDR1 is SGHRS, CDR2 YFSETQ, per germline. In DNA, the CDR3 is TGCGCCAGCAGCTCACACATAGACAGGGGGGGCTCTGGGGCCAACGTCCTGACTTTC. Amino acids: CASSSHIDRGGSGANVLTF.

This chain uses TRBV28 with TRBJ1-2, with unresolved D. This CDR3 region has 17 residues. The V end lost 3 bases, the J end lost 4 bases, and 21 bases lay between the germline ends. The germline gives CDR1 MDHEN, CDR2 SYDVKM. As DNA, the CDR3 is TGTGCCAGCAGTTTTAAAGGCAGACTGGTACCGGGCTATGGCTACACCTTC. It encodes CASSFKGRLVPGYGYTF.

This clone was recorded a few times. V usage is TRBV19 and J usage is TRBJ2-5, with D uncertain. V lost 3 bases, J lost 4 bases, and 9 bases lay in between. In germline, CDR1 is LNHDA, CDR2 SQIVND (reference sequence). This CDR3 region has 13 residues. This CDR3 is CASSIQDGETQYF. The CDR3 DNA is TGTGCCAGTAGTATCCAGGATGGAGAGACCCAGTACTTC.

This clone was detected once. J is TRBJ2-1 and V is TRBV7-9, with D tentatively TRBD2 (6 bases). Trimming shortened V by 3 bases and J by 7 bases, and 10 bases separated the two germline ends. The CDR3 loop spans 13 amino acids. Germline CDR1 reads SEHNR; CDR2 reads FQNEAQ (reference sequence). The CDR3 spells CASSFPRGNEQFF. The DNA of the CDR3 is TGTGCCAGCAGCTTCCCTCGGGGGAATGAGCAGTTCTTC. Together with reference TRBV7-9 and TRBJ2-1, the CDR3 gives the full variable domain: DTGVSQNPRHKITKRGQNVTFRCDPISEHNRLYWYRQTLGQGPEFLTYFQNEAQLEKSRLLSDRFSAERPKGSFSTLEIQRTEQGDSAMYLCASSFPRGNEQFFGPGTRLTVL.

This clone was counted between two and nine times. This chain links TRBV7-6 with TRBJ2-1, with no clear D. Trimming took 5 bases from V and 9 from J, leaving 11 bases between them. Germline assignment: CDR1 SGHVS and CDR2 FNYEAQ. This CDR3 region has 12 residues. This CDR3 reads CASSIPATEQFF. CDR3 bases: TGTGCCAGCAGCATCCCGGCTACTGAGCAGTTCTTC. Using reference TRBV7-6 and TRBJ2-1 for the parts outside the CDR3, the full variable domain is GAGVSQSPRYKVTKRGQDVALRCDPISGHVSLYWYRQALGQGPEFLTYFNYEAQQDKSGLPNDRFSAERPEGSISTLTIQRTEQRDSAMYRCASSIPATEQFFGPGTRLTVL.

This sequence joins TRBV7-2 and TRBJ1-5; TRBD1 might be the D (6 bases). The V end was cut by 4 bases, the J end by 6 bases, with 16 bases between. The CDR3 sequence is 15 residues long. Germline V gives CDR1 SGHTA, CDR2 FQGNSA. The CDR3 loop is CASSSALDRGQPQHF. CDR3 in DNA: TGTGCCAGCAGCTCCGCCCTGGACAGAGGTCAGCCCCAGCATTTT.